The 9 T cell receptor beta chains below all came from one sample that was sequenced in a study of T cells in Graves' hyperthyroidism and ophthalmopathy. Amplified regions were TCR beta CDR3 sequences from RNA transcripts. First-round RT-PCR targeting the TCR CDR3 was performed with the HTBI primer set. TCRdb independently ran MiXCR on the multiplex PCR reads; one entry per CDR3 protein. The table records a few hundred thousand distinct CDR3 sequences, roughly 25% of them present only once. The sample taken for sequencing was blood. The source is a man aged 45-60 years with Graves' hyperthyroidism.

The rearrangement uses TRBV6-1 and TRBJ2-1, with 8 bases aligning to TRBD2. V lost 4 bases and J lost 4; bases outside the gene matches: 15. Per the germline V gene, CDR1 is MNHNS and CDR2 is SASEGT. This CDR3 region has 18 residues. DNA of the CDR3: TGTGCCAGCAGTGCCCGATATCCGGGACTAGTGAGTTACAATGAGCAGTTCTTC. This codes for CASSARYPGLVSYNEQFF.

In this sample, this clonotype turned up a few times. The rearrangement links TRBV2 to TRBJ1-1; tentatively, D is TRBD1 (6 bases). Trimming shortened V by 10 bases and J by 7 bases, and 19 bases separated the two germline ends. CDR3 length: 13 residues. The V gene's germline CDR1 is SNHLY and CDR2 FYNNEI. CDR3 region: CAIRQEERVEAFF. Here the CDR3 DNA reads TGTGCCATCCGACAGGAGGAGAGAGTTGAAGCTTTCTTT. The full variable domain, in which reference TRBV2 and TRBJ1-1 provide the parts outside the CDR3, is EPEVTQTPSHQVTQMGQEVILRCVPISNHLYFYWYRQILGQKVEFLVSFYNNEISEKSEIFDDQFSVERPDGSNFTLKIRSTKLEDSAMYFCAIRQEERVEAFFGQGTRLTVV.

The rearrangement links TRBV5-1 to TRBJ2-1; no definite D call. The CDR3 has 15 residues. Germline loops: CDR1 SGHRS, CDR2 YFSETQ. V lost 1 base and J 12 bases, leaving 20 bases between the germline ends. This CDR3 reads CASSLPRVAQGGQFF. CDR3 DNA sequence: TGCGCCAGCAGCTTGCCCAGAGTGGCGCAAGGTGGGCAGTTCTTC. Variable domain in full (rest from reference TRBV5-1 and TRBJ2-1): KAGVTQTPRYLIKTRGQQVTLSCSPISGHRSVSWYQQTPGQGLQFLFEYFSETQRNKGNFPGRFSGRQFSNSRSEMNVSTLELGDSALYLCASSLPRVAQGGQFFGPGTRLTVL.

V is TRBV11-3 and J is TRBJ1-5; D possibly corresponds to TRBD1 (5 bases). Trimming left V 3 bases short and J 6 bases short, with 12 bases between. CDR1 is SGHNT, CDR2 YENEEA, per germline. The CDR3 has 14 amino acids. CDR3 in DNA: TGTGCCAGCAGCTTCGGGGGTATAGGTCAGCCCCAGCATTTT. It codes for CASSFGGIGQPQHF.

This chain joins TRBV11-2 and TRBJ2-4; TRBD1 matches 7 bases. Per germline, CDR1 SGHAT and CDR2 FQNNGV. J gave up 6 bases and V 3 bases, and 8 bases lay outside the gene matches. This CDR3 has 15 residues. CDR3 nucleotide sequence: TGTGCCAGCAGCTTGACAGGGCAAGGAGGAAACATTCAGTACTTC. This translates into CASSLTGQGGNIQYF. The whole variable domain, filled in from reference TRBV11-2 and TRBJ2-4, reads EAGVAQSPRYKIIEKRQSVAFWCNPISGHATLYWYQQILGQGPKLLIQFQNNGVVDDSQLPKDRFSAERLKGVDSTLKIQPAKLEDSAVYLCASSLTGQGGNIQYFGAGTRLSVL.

The chain couples TRBV6-1 to TRBJ2-7, with D perhaps matching TRBD2 (5 bases). Germline loops: CDR1 MNHNS, CDR2 SASEGT. Deletions cut 7 bases from V and 7 bases from J, with 14 bases between. The CDR3 consists of 12 residues. In nucleotides, the CDR3 is TGTGCCAGCACGACTCCCGGGAAGGAGCAGTACTTC. Amino acid sequence: CASTTPGKEQYF.

This sequence joins TRBV2 and TRBJ2-1, with D maybe TRBD2 (5 bases). Per germline, CDR1 SNHLY and CDR2 FYNNEI. The CDR3 is made up of 13 amino acids. The V end was cut by 3 bases, the J end by 7 bases, with 10 bases between. CDR3 residues: CASSDPGWNEQFF. CDR3 nucleotide sequence: TGTGCCAGCAGTGATCCGGGGTGGAATGAGCAGTTCTTC.

The V call is TRBV12-3 or TRBV12-4, the J call TRBJ2-1; D perhaps matches TRBD2 (5 bases). The V end lost 2 bases, the J end lost 8 bases, and 10 bases lay between the germline ends. The CDR3 contains 13 residues. The CDR3 protein is CASSLRRADEQFF. The CDR3 DNA reads TGTGCCAGCAGTTTAAGGCGAGCGGATGAGCAGTTCTTC.

The CDR3 spells CASSGGGLAGVAQYF. CDR3 sequence (DNA): TGTGCCAGCAGTGGGGGGGGACTAGCGGGAGTTGCGCAGTATTTT. The chain uses TRBV6-1 and TRBJ2-3; TRBD2 agrees at 14 bases. CDR1 MNHNS and CDR2 SASEGT come from the germline V gene. V shed 4 bases, J shed 10 bases, and the junction held 7 bases outside the gene matches. The CDR3 covers 15 residues.